This record concerns one T cell receptor (beta chain) sequence. Its antigen is undetermined. Generated by immunoSEQ multiplex PCR, the TCRdb table keeps only in-frame clones and is missing some. The table lists around 80,000 clones, 70% to 80% of them singletons, with roughly 9.8% in the top ten. Germline CDR1 and CDR2: SGHVS and FNYEAQ. This CDR3 has 17 amino acids. J lost 0 bases, V lost 5 bases, and 10 bases had no gene match. The data were obtained in a study of radiotherapy plus CTLA-4 blockade in lung cancer. Looking at the study overall: Objective responses were seen in more than 15% of patients, disease control in more than 30%.

General observations from the study: In blood, after radiotherapy plus ipilimumab, tumor-derived TCR clones expanded.

The chain is built from TRBV7-6 and TRBJ2-3; 8 bases align to TRBD2. The TCR was taken from a human donor with non-small cell lung cancer whose response to radiotherapy plus ipilimumab could not be evaluated. Sequences were derived from peripheral blood, sampled from a patient treated with radiotherapy plus ipilimumab. As DNA, the CDR3 is TGTGCCAGCAGCCCGAGGGATAGCGGGGAGAGCACAGATACGCAGTATTTT. Translating gives CASSPRDSGESTDTQYF.